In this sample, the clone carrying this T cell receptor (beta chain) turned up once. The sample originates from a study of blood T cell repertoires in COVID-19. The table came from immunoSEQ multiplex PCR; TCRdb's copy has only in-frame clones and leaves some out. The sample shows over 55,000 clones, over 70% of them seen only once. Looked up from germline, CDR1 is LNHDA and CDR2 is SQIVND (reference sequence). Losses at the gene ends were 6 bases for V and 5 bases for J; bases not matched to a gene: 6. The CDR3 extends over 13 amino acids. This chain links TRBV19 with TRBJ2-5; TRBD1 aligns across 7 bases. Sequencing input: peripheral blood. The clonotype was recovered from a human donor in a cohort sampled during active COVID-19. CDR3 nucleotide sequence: TGTGCCAGTAGAAATACAGGGGTCGAGACCCAGTACTTC. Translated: CASRNTGVETQYF. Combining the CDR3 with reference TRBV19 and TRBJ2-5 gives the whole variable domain DGGITQSPKYLFRKEGQNVTLSCEQNLNHDAMYWYRQDPGQGLRLIYYSQIVNDFQKGDIAEGYSVSREKKESFPLTVTSAQKNPTAFYLCASRNTGVETQYFGPGTRLLVL.